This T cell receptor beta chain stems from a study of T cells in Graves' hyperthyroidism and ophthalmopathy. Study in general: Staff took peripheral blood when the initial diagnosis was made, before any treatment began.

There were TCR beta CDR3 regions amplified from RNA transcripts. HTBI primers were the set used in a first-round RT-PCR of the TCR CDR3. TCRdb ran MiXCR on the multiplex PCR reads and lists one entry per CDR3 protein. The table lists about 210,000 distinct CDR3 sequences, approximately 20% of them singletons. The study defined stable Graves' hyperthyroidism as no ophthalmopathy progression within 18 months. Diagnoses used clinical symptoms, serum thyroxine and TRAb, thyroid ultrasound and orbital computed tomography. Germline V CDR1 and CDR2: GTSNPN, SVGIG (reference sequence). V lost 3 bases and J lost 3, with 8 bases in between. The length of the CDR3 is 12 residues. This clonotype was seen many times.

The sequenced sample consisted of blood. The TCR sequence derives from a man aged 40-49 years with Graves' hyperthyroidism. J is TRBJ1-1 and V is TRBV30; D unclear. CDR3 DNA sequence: TGTGCCTGGAGCGCTTGGGACACTGAAGCTTTCTTT. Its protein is CAWSAWDTEAFF.